The rows below give T cell receptor beta chains drawn from one sample of a study of T cell responses to AZD1222 COVID-19 vaccine. The assay was immunoSEQ multiplex PCR, and TCRdb's table has in-frame clones only and misses some. The data hold 55,000 to 70,000 clones, with approximately 89% observed a single time. Sequencing was performed on peripheral blood, taken 28 days after the second AZD1222 dose. The source is an adult who received the AZD1222 COVID-19 vaccine. The CDR3 runs from the conserved cysteine through the conserved F or W. The D gene is left open where the match is weak. Size is stated for part of the rows, as once, few or many counts, or as a class when the clone is expanded.

size: NA
J: TRBJ2-3
D: NA
length: 14
V: TRBV10-2
CDR3: CASRAALWTDTQYF
DNA: TGCGCCAGCCGCGCAGCCTTGTGGACAGATACGCAGTATTTT

size: NA
J: TRBJ2-3
D: NA
length: 14
V: TRBV2
CDR3: CASSQDVSTDTQYF
DNA: TGTGCCAGCAGTCAGGACGTAAGCACAGATACGCAGTATTTT

size: NA
J: TRBJ2-5
D: TRBD1
length: 15
V: TRBV5-1
CDR3: CASSLDRGKQETQYF
DNA: TGCGCCAGCAGCCTGGACAGGGGGAAACAAGAGACCCAGTACTTC

size: NA
J: TRBJ2-2
D: NA
length: 15
V: TRBV5-1
CDR3: CASSLVPGTNGELFF
DNA: TGCGCCAGCAGCTTGGTGCCGGGGACAAACGGGGAGCTGTTTTTT

size: once
J: TRBJ2-2
D: NA
length: 16
V: TRBV9
CDR3: CASSRAQGGRTGELFF
DNA: TGTGCCAGCAGCCGCGCACAGGGCGGGCGGACCGGGGAGCTGTTTTTT

size: NA
J: TRBJ2-7
D: NA
length: 13
V: TRBV6-5
CDR3: CASSRELRYEQYF
DNA: TGTGCCAGCAGTCGGGAGTTGAGGTACGAGCAGTACTTC

size: NA
J: TRBJ1-2
D: NA
length: 12
V: TRBV9
CDR3: CASSVDRGSYTF
DNA: TGTGCCAGCAGCGTAGATAGGGGGAGCTACACCTTC

size: NA
J: TRBJ1-6
D: TRBD1
length: 16
V: TRBV27
CDR3: CASSSLPTGEKGPLHF
DNA: TGTGCCAGCAGTTCCCTACCGACAGGGGAGAAGGGACCCCTCCACTTT

size: NA
J: TRBJ1-2
D: TRBD1
length: 17
V: TRBV19
CDR3: CASSIHFQRQGFFGYTF
DNA: TGTGCCAGTAGTATTCACTTCCAGCGACAGGGGTTTTTTGGCTACACCTTC

size: NA
J: TRBJ1-6
D: NA
length: 16
V: TRBV28
CDR3: CASSSAPATRAGALHF
DNA: TGTGCCAGCAGTTCCGCACCCGCCACCAGGGCGGGAGCCCTCCACTTT

size: NA
J: TRBJ2-4
D: TRBD2
length: 16
V: TRBV25-1
CDR3: CASSALGGAPSHIQYF
DNA: TGTGCCAGCAGTGCCCTCGGGGGGGCCCCAAGTCACATTCAGTACTTC

size: NA
J: TRBJ1-5
D: NA
length: 15
V: TRBV3-1/TRBV3-2
CDR3: CASSSRGGTNQPQHF
DNA: TGTGCCAGCAGCTCAAGGGGGGGTACGAATCAGCCCCAGCATTTT